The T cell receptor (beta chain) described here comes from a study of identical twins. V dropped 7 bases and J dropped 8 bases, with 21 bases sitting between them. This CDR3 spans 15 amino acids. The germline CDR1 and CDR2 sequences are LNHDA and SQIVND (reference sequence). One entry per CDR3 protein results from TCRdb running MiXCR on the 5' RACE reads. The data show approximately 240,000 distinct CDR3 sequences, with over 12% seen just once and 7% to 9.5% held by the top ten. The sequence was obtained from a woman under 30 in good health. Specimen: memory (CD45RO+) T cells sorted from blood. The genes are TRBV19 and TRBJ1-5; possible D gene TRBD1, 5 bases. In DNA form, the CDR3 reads TGTGCCAGTACCTGGGGCGGAGGTTCTCGGGAGCCCCAGCATTTT. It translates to CASTWGGGSREPQHF.